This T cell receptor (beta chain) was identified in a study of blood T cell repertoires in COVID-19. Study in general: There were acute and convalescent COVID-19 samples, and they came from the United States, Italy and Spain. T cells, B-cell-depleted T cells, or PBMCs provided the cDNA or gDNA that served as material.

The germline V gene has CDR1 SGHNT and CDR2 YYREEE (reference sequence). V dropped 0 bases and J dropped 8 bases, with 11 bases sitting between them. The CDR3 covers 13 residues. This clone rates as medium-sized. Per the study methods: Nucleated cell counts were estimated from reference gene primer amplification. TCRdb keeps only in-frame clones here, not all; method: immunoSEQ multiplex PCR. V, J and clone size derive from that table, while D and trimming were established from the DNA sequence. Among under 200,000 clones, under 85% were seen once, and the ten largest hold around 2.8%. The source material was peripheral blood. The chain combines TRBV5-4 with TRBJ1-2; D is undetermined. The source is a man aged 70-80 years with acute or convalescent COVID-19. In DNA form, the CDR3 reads TGTGCCAGCAGCTTGGAAGGAGTTTCCGGCTACACCTTC. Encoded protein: CASSLEGVSGYTF.